This TCR beta chain was captured by sequencing in a study of CD8 T cells in ankylosing spondylitis. The table lists this clonotype with a few counts. The antigen remains unidentified. The study's findings and limits: Relatively rare in peripheral blood, disease-linked clones were also CD8+. Apparently characteristic of ankylosing spondylitis blood was a TCR beta motif (fewer than ten highly homologous variants). Reactive arthritis synovial fluid and blood were previously reported to contain some motif variants. Disease-linked clones were reportedly significantly enriched in matched ankylosing spondylitis synovial fluid.

TCRdb re-called the 5' RACE reads with MiXCR, one entry per CDR3 protein. This sample has roughly 440,000 distinct CDR3 sequences, with 15% to 20% found just once. The CDR3 has 16 amino acids. V lost 3 bases, J lost 1 base, and 15 bases lay in between. CDR1 and CDR2 from the germline V gene are LNHNV and YYDKDF (reference sequence). Sequencing used blood, either unsorted or a sorted T cell fraction (not recorded which). The receptor comes from a male donor with ankylosing spondylitis. J is TRBJ2-5 and V is TRBV15; the D is unclear. CDR3 coding DNA: TGTGCCACCAGCAGCGTCAGGAAGGAACCCCAAGAGACCCAGTACTTC. It is translated as CATSSVRKEPQETQYF.